This record looks at one TCR beta chain sequence and its context. Its antigen is as yet unknown. The data are from a study of cytomegalovirus exposure and HLA in healthy donors. The germline V gene has CDR1 MNHEY and CDR2 SMNVEV (reference sequence). The ends lost 2 bases at V and 6 bases at J; junction bases unmatched: 12. The CDR3 totals 17 residues. With 60 Vbeta and 13 Jbeta primers, the PCR was carried out. Sequencing used immunoSEQ multiplex PCR; TCRdb keeps in-frame clones, though not all of them. In all, the sample yields more than 95,000 clones. The study's findings and limits: In a later analysis, specific HLA alleles were associated with 15,000 to 20,000 TCR beta sequences at a 0.05 false discovery rate.

This TCR was recovered from a young man in good health and CMV-seronegative. This chain joins TRBV27 and TRBJ2-2, with 7 positions matching TRBD1. Material for sequencing was PBMCs. For the CDR3, the DNA is TGTGCCAGCAGTTTACTCGATGGGACAGTCGGGGCCGGGGAGCTGTTTTTT. It is translated as CASSLLDGTVGAGELFF.